Below, 3 T cell receptor beta chains from the same sample are listed, as sequenced in a study of blood T cell repertoires in COVID-19. Produced via immunoSEQ multiplex PCR; TCRdb's table is partial and in-frame only. The sample contains fewer than 350,000 clones, almost 90% of which appear only once. Sequences were obtained from PBMCs or T cells enriched from blood (not recorded which). The receptors shown here come from a young woman with acute COVID-19.

This chain links TRBV27 with TRBJ2-1, with TRBD2 identical over 7 bases. From germline, CDR1 is MNHEY and CDR2 SMNVEV (reference sequence). This CDR3 comprises 13 residues. Trimming cost V 2 bases and J 7 bases; bases outside gene matches: 2. The CDR3 is CASSLRAGNEQFF. The CDR3 DNA is TGTGCCAGCAGTTTACGAGCGGGAAATGAGCAGTTCTTC.

This chain joins TRBV20-1 and TRBJ2-7, with 9 bases identical to TRBD2. The trim removed 3 bases at V and 2 bases at J, leaving 8 bases unmatched. The CDR3 has 15 residues. In germline, CDR1 is DFQATT, CDR2 SNEGSKA (reference sequence). CDR3 loop: CSASLAGGAPYEQYF. The DNA for the CDR3 is TGCAGTGCTAGTCTGGCGGGAGGGGCCCCCTACGAGCAGTACTTC.

This sequence joins TRBV7-3 and TRBJ1-2; 9 nucleotides align to TRBD1. CDR1 is SGHTA and CDR2 is FQGTGA in the germline V gene. V lost 0 bases, J lost 13 bases, and 9 bases stayed unmatched. CDR3 length: 14 residues. CDR3 nucleotide sequence: TGTGCCAGCAGCTTAACCCCGGGACAGGGACGTCTCACCTTC. Amino acid sequence: CASSLTPGQGRLTF.